This TCR beta chain was captured by sequencing in a study of tumor and adjacent non-tumor tissue in lung cancer. Study summary: Aged about 31 to 76 years, patients included under 13 men and about 5 women with stage I to III disease.

No cell sorting was done before RNA was extracted from the tissue. A modified ARM-PCR protocol with three rounds of nested PCR amplified TCRbeta. Each CDR3 protein is one row after TCRdb ran MiXCR on the multiplex PCR reads. The sample records about 75,000 distinct CDR3 sequences, over 75% being singletons. Germline CDR1 is MNHNY and CDR2 is SVGAGI (reference sequence). J gave up 6 bases and V 4 bases, and 11 bases lay outside the gene matches. This CDR3 region has 15 residues. The TCR sequence derives from a woman aged 50 to 60 with non-small cell lung cancer. Sequencing was carried out using lung tumor tissue. The V gene is TRBV6-6, the J gene TRBJ2-7, with TRBD2 matching over 8 bases. The DNA of the CDR3 is TGTGCCAGCAGTTCTCCTCGGGGACTAGTCTGCGAGCAGTACTTC. Translated: CASSSPRGLVCEQYF.